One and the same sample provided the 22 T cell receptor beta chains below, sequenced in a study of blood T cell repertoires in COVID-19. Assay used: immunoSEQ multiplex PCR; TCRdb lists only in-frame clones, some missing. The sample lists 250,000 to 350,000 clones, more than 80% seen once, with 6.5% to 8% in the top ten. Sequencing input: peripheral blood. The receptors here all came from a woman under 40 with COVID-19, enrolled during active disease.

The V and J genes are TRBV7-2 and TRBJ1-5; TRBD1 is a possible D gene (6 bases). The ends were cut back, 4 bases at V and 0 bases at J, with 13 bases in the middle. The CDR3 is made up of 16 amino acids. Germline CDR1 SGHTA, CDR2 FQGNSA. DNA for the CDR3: TGTGCCAGCAGCTCATCCGGGACATATAGCAATCAGCCCCAGCATTTT. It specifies CASSSSGTYSNQPQHF. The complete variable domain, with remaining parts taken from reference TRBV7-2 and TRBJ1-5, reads GAGVSQSPSNKVTEKGKDVELRCDPISGHTALYWYRQSLGQGLEFLIYFQGNSAPDKSGLPSDRFSAERTGGSVSTLTIQRTQQEDSAVYLCASSSSGTYSNQPQHFGDGTRLSIL.

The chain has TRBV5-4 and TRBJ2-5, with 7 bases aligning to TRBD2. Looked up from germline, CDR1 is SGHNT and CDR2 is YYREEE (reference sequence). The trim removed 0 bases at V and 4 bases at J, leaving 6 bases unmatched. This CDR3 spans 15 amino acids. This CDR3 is CASSLGGGTRETQYF. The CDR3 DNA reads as TGTGCCAGCAGCTTGGGGGGGGGAACAAGAGAGACCCAGTACTTC.

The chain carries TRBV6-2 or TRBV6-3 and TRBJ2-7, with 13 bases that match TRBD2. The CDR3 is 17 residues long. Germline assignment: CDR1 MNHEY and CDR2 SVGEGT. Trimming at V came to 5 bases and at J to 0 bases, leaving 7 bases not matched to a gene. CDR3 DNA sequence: TGTGCCAGCAGTGCCCGACTAGCGGGAGGCTGCTCCTACGAGCAGTACTTC. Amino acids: CASSARLAGGCSYEQYF.

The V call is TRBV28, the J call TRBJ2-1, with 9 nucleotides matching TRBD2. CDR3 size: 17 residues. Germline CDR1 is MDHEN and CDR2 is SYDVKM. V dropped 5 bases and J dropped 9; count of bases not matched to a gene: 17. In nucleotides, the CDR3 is TGTGCCAGCAGTCCCCCCTTAGCGGGAGTCCATTCTAGTGAGCAGTTCTTC. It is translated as CASSPPLAGVHSSEQFF.

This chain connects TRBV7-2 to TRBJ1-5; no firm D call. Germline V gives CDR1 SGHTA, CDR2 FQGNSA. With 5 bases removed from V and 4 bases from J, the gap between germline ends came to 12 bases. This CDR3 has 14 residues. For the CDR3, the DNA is TGTGCCAGCAGCCCGGGGTTGTGGAATCAGCCCCAGCATTTT. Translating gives CASSPGLWNQPQHF.

The CDR3, as DNA: TGTGCCAGCAGCTTATTAGGGGGTGGGGCTTTCTTT. Residues: CASSLLGGGAFF. The chain carries TRBV7-9 and TRBJ1-1; a weak D match, TRBD1 (6 bases). The CDR3 extends over 12 amino acids. Germline-derived CDR1 and CDR2 are SEHNR and FQNEAQ (reference sequence). V was trimmed by 2 bases and J by 11 bases, leaving 12 bases between them.

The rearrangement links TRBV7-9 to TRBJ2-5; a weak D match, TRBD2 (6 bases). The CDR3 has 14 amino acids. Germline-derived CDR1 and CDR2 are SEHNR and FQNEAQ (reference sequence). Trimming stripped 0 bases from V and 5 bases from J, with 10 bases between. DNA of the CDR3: TGTGCCAGCAGCTTAGCACGGGGGAGTGAGACCCAGTACTTC. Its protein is CASSLARGSETQYF.

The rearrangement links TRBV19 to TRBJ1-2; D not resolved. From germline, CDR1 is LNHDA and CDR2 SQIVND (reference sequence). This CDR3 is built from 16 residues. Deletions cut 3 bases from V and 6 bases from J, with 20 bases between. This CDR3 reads CASSIRRHSSRDGYTF. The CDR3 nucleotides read TGTGCCAGTAGTATTCGGCGGCATTCGTCGAGGGATGGCTACACCTTC. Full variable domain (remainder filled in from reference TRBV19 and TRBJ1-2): DGGITQSPKYLFRKEGQNVTLSCEQNLNHDAMYWYRQDPGQGLRLIYYSQIVNDFQKGDIAEGYSVSREKKESFPLTVTSAQKNPTAFYLCASSIRRHSSRDGYTFGSGTRLTVV.

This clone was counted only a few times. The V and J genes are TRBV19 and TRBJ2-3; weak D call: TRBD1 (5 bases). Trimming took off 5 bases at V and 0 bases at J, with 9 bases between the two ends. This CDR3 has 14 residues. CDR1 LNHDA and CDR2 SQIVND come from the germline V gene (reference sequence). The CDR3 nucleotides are TGTGCCAGTAGTGTGGGGCCGAGCACAGATACGCAGTATTTT. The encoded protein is CASSVGPSTDTQYF.

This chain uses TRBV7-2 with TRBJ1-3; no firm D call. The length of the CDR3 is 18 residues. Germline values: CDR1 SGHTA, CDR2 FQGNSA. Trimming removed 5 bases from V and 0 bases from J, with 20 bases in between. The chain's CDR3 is CASSPSISAVSSGNTIYF. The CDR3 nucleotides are TGTGCCAGCAGCCCCTCAATCAGCGCAGTGAGCTCTGGAAACACCATATATTTT.

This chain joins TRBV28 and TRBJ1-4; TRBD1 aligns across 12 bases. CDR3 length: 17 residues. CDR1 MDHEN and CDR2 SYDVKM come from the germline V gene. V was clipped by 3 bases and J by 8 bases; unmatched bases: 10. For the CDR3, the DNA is TGTGCCAGCAGTTTTTACGGGACAGGGGGCGAGAGAGAAAAACTGTTTTTT. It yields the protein CASSFYGTGGEREKLFF. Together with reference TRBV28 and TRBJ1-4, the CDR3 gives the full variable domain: DVKVTQSSRYLVKRTGEKVFLECVQDMDHENMFWYRQDPGLGLRLIYFSYDVKMKEKGDIPEGYSVSREKKERFSLILESASTNQTSMYLCASSFYGTGGEREKLFFGSGTQLSVL.

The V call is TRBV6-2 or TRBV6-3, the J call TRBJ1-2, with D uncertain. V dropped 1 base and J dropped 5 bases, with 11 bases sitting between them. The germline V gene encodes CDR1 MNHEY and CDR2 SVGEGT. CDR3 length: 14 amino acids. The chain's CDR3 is CASSYWRPGYGYTF. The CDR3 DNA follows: TGTGCCAGCAGTTACTGGCGTCCCGGGTATGGCTACACCTTC.

CDR3 loop: CASRLTGAESPLHF. CDR3 DNA: TGTGCCAGCAGATTGACGGGAGCGGAATCACCCCTCCACTTT. This chain links TRBV6-4 with TRBJ1-6; D remains unclear. V lost 6 bases and J lost 10, with 16 bases in between. Looked up from germline, CDR1 is MRHNA and CDR2 is SNTAGT. The CDR3 has 14 residues.

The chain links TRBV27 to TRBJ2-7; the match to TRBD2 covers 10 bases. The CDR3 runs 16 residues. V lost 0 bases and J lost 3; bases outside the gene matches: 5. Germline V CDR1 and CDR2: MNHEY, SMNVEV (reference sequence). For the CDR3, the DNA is TGTGCCAGCAGTTTATCCATAGCGGGGGGCTACTACGAGCAGTACTTC. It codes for CASSLSIAGGYYEQYF.

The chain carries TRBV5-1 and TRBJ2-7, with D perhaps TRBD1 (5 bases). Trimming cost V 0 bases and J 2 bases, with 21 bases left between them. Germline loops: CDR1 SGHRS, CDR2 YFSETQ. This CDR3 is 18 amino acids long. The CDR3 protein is CASSLASQGIRQAYEQYF. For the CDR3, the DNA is TGCGCCAGCAGCTTGGCCTCGCAGGGAATTCGGCAGGCCTACGAGCAGTACTTC.

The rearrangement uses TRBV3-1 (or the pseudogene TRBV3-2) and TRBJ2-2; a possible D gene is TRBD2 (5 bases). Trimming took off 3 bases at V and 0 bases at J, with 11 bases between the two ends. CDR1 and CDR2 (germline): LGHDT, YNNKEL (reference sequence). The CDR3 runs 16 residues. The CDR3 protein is CASSHQRSPNTGELFF. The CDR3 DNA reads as TGTGCCAGCAGCCACCAGCGGAGCCCGAACACCGGGGAGCTGTTTTTT.

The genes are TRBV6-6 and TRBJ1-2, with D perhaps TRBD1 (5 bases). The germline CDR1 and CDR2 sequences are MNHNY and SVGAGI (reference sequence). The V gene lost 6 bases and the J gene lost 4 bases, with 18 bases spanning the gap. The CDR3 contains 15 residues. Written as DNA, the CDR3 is TGTGCCAGCAGCCCTAGAAGACAGACAAGCTATGGCTACACCTTC. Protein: CASSPRRQTSYGYTF.

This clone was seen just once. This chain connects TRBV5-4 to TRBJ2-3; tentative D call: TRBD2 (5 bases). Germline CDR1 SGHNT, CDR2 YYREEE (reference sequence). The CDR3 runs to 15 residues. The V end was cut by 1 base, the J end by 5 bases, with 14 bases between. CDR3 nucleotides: TGTGCCAGCAGCTTGAATCAGCGGATTATAGATACGCAGTATTTT. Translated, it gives CASSLNQRIIDTQYF.

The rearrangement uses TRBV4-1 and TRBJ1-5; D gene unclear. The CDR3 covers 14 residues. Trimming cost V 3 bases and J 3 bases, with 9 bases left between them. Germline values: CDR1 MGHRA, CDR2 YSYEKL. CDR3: CASSHPGTNQPQHF. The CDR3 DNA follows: TGCGCCAGCAGCCATCCGGGAACCAATCAGCCCCAGCATTTT.

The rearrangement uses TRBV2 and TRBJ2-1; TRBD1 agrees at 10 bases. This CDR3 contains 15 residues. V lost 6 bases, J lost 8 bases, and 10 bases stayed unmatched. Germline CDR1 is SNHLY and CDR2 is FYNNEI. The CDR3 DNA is TGTGCCAGCAGAGAAAGGGACAGGGGTGGCGATGAGCAGTTCTTC. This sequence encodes CASRERDRGGDEQFF.

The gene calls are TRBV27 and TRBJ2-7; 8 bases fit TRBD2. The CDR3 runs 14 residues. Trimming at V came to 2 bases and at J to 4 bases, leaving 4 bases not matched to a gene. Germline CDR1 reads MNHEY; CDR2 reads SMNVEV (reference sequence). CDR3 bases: TGTGCCAGCAGTTTAGGAGCGGGAGTGTACGAGCAGTACTTC. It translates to CASSLGAGVYEQYF.

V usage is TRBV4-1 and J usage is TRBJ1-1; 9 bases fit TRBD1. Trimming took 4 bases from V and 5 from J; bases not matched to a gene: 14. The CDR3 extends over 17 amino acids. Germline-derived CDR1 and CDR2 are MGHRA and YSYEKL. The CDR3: CASSPVPGQGLGTEAFF. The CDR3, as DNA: TGCGCCAGCAGCCCTGTCCCGGGACAGGGATTGGGGACTGAAGCTTTCTTT.